This TCR beta chain was observed in a study of blood T cell repertoires in COVID-19. Study-wide background: Samples taken during acute and convalescent COVID-19 were collected in the United States, Italy and Spain. PBMCs, B-cell-depleted T cells, or T cells were the source of the cDNA or gDNA that made up the material.

Deletions cut 6 bases from V and 4 bases from J, with 15 bases between. The CDR3 extends over 14 amino acids. Germline CDR1 reads MNHNY; CDR2 reads SVGAGI (reference sequence). Original analysis: Nucleated cell counts were estimated from reference gene primer amplification. Using immunoSEQ multiplex PCR, the repertoire was profiled, and TCRdb retains in-frame clones only, with some absent. The V and J calls and clone size come from that table; D and trimming were worked out from the DNA. Of 120,000 to 150,000 clones listed, 81% are singletons. Material for sequencing was peripheral blood. This chain joins TRBV6-6 and TRBJ1-1; D is ambiguous. The source of this sequence is a human donor with acute or convalescent COVID-19. The donor label of this sample is uncertain. The CDR3 region has the DNA TGTGCCAGCAGCCCCTCGCCGGGGAGCACTGAAGCTTTCTTT. Translation gives CASSPSPGSTEAFF.